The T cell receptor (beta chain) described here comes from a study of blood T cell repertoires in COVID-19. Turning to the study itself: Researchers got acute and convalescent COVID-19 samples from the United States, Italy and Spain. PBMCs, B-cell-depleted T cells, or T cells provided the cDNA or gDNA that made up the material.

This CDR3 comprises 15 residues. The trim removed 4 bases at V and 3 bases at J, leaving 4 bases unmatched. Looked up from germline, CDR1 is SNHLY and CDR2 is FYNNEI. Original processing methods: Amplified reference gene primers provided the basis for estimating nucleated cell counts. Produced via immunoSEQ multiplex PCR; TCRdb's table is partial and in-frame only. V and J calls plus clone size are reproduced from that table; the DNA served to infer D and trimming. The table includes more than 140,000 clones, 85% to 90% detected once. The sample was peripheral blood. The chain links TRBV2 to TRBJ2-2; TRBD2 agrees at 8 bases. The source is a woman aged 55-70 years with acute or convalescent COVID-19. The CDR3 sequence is CASSVVLADTGELFF. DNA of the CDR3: TGTGCCAGCAGTGTCGTACTAGCGGACACCGGGGAGCTGTTTTTT.